Listed below are T cell receptor beta chains from one sample, sequenced in a study of blood T cell repertoires in COVID-19. TCRdb keeps only in-frame clones here, not all; method: immunoSEQ multiplex PCR. The sample shows roughly 50,000 clones, around 91% of them seen only once. Sequenced: peripheral blood. All receptors derive from a woman aged 55-75 years with active COVID-19. CDR3s include the opening cysteine and the closing phenylalanine or tryptophan. Fields, in order: J gene, V gene, D gene, clone size, CDR3 protein, CDR3 DNA. D genes are given only for firm matches. Rows give clone size only sometimes, using once, few, many, or a class for an expanded clone.

TRBJ1-2 TRBV18 NA NA CASSPRGGTYGYTF TGTGCCAGCTCACCAAGGGGGGGCACCTATGGCTACACCTTC
TRBJ2-2 TRBV11-1 TRBD1 NA CASSPITGVWTGELFF TGTGCCAGCAGCCCGATTACAGGGGTCTGGACCGGGGAGCTGTTTTTT
TRBJ2-7 TRBV29-1 TRBD1 NA CSVTRGPPYEQYF TGCAGCGTAACTAGGGGGCCCCCCTACGAGCAGTACTTC
TRBJ1-6 TRBV6-5 NA NA CASSSQVYGSPLHF TGTGCCAGCAGTTCCCAGGTTTACGGTTCACCCCTCCACTTT
TRBJ1-2 TRBV3-1/TRBV3-2 NA once CASSQLIGSYGYTF TGTGCCAGCAGCCAATTGATAGGGAGCTATGGCTACACCTTC
TRBJ2-7 TRBV5-1 NA NA CASSLASVSYEQYF TGCGCCAGCAGCTTGGCCTCCGTTTCCTACGAGCAGTACTTC
TRBJ2-7 TRBV5-4 TRBD1 NA CASSPGQGSYEQYF TGTGCCAGCAGCCCGGGACAGGGGTCCTACGAGCAGTACTTC
TRBJ1-5 TRBV6-5 NA NA CASTSGYQPQHF TGTGCCAGCACCTCGGGGTATCAGCCCCAGCATTTT
TRBJ1-2 TRBV4-3 NA NA CASSSSDTEGYTF TGCGCCAGCAGCTCCTCGGACACTGAAGGCTACACCTTC
TRBJ2-7 TRBV6-5 NA NA CASTYGFNEQYF TGTGCCAGCACCTACGGTTTCAACGAGCAGTACTTC
TRBJ2-3 TRBV9 NA NA CASSVTTGDTQYF TGTGCCAGCAGCGTAACGACGGGAGATACGCAGTATTTT
TRBJ1-4 TRBV28 TRBD1 once CASSSQGAGLEKLFF TGTGCCAGCAGTTCACAGGGGGCCGGCCTTGAGAAACTGTTTTTT
TRBJ2-1 TRBV6-2/TRBV6-3 TRBD2 NA CASSWEGAAYNEQFF TGTGCCAGCAGTTGGGAGGGTGCCGCCTACAATGAGCAGTTCTTC
TRBJ2-1 TRBV5-5 TRBD1 NA CASSLGTGIEFF TGTGCCAGCAGCCTGGGGACAGGGATAGAATTCTTC
TRBJ2-7 TRBV7-8 NA NA CASSLFLHRDAYEQYF TGTGCCAGCAGCTTATTCCTCCACAGGGATGCCTACGAGCAGTACTTC
TRBJ1-3 TRBV5-1 NA NA CASSTGLLTLSGNTIYF TGCGCCAGCAGCACAGGCCTTCTCACTCTCTCTGGAAACACCATATATTTT